The clone carrying this T cell receptor (beta chain) was seen at least ten times. Its target is not known. Germline is not matched at one junction end, which may reflect a read error. These data are taken from a study of T cells after yellow fever vaccination. Broader study findings: The CD4 compartment and the CD8 compartment contained a small share of clonotypes in common.

Each CDR3 protein is one row after TCRdb ran MiXCR on the 5' RACE reads. Of 620,000 or so distinct CDR3 sequences listed, around 16% were seen once; the top ten hold around a sixth. The CDR3 runs to 15 residues. Germline CDR1 and CDR2: SGHRS and YFSETQ. Sequencing used PBMCs, obtained 5 days after the first yellow fever vaccination. This chain joins TRBV5-1 and TRBJ2-5; TRBD1 matches at 11 bases. The TCR comes from a young man who received the YFV17D yellow fever vaccine. CDR3 loop: CASSLGTGGRETQYF. The CDR3 bases are TGTGCCAGCAGCCTTGGGACAGGGGGACGGGAGACCCAGTACTTC.